These 21 T cell receptor beta chains were all obtained from the same sample, sequenced in a study of CDR3 diversity in severe acne. TCRdb reanalysed the PCR reads using MiXCR and keeps one entry per CDR3 protein. The repertoire includes roughly 100,000 distinct CDR3 sequences, roughly 51% of them detected once, and under 15% sits in the top ten. The sequenced sample was blood. The receptors here all came from a male donor with acne.

This clonotype was found many times. This chain connects TRBV12-3 or TRBV12-4 to TRBJ2-1; TRBD1 might be the D (6 bases). This CDR3 has 13 amino acids. V lost 7 bases and J 8 bases, leaving 15 bases between the germline ends. The CDR3 sequence: CASMIFPGDEQFF. The CDR3, as DNA: TGTGCCAGCATGATCTTTCCAGGGGATGAGCAGTTCTTC.

This clonotype was seen at least ten times. The V gene is TRBV7-9, the J gene TRBJ1-1; tentatively, D is TRBD1 (5 bases). From germline, CDR1 is SEHNR and CDR2 FQNEAQ (reference sequence). The CDR3 has 15 residues. V lost 0 bases and J lost 3, with 11 bases in between. The chain's CDR3 is CASSLAQGPYTEAFF. CDR3 nucleotides: TGTGCCAGCAGCTTAGCGCAGGGCCCGTACACTGAAGCTTTCTTT.

This clonotype has just a few counts. V gene TRBV24-1 combines with J gene TRBJ2-2, with D unclear. Germline CDR1 KGHDR, CDR2 SFDVKD. The V end was cut by 9 bases, the J end by 4 bases, with 5 bases between. The CDR3 is made up of 11 amino acids. The CDR3 DNA reads as TGTGCCACCTGGGGCACCGGGGAGCTGTTTTTT. Protein: CATWGTGELFF.

The V and J genes are TRBV12-3 or TRBV12-4 and TRBJ1-2; tentative D call: TRBD1 (6 bases). V was shortened by 6 bases and J by 2 bases, with 10 bases between the two germline ends. CDR3 size: 13 residues. CDR3 loop: CASRITGNYGYTF. CDR3 in DNA: TGTGCCAGCAGGATTACAGGGAACTATGGCTACACCTTC.

The chain links TRBV6-4 to TRBJ1-5, with TRBD1 matching 10 bases. In germline, CDR1 is MRHNA, CDR2 SNTAGT. The CDR3 has 14 amino acids. V was pared by 6 bases and J by 9 bases, with 8 bases of the junction left unmatched. This CDR3 reads CASRLGTGDRPQHF. The CDR3, as DNA: TGTGCCAGCAGGCTGGGGACAGGGGATCGGCCCCAGCATTTT.

The genes are TRBV10-3 and TRBJ2-6, with D possibly matching TRBD2 (5 bases). The V end lost 0 bases, the J end lost 3 bases, and 6 bases lay between the germline ends. CDR3 length: 15 residues. Germline CDR1 and CDR2: ENHRY and SYGVKD. Here the CDR3 reads CAISESGIGANVLTF. The CDR3 DNA is TGTGCCATCAGTGAGTCCGGGATTGGGGCCAACGTCCTGACTTTC.

In the case of this clonotype: A read error may explain this, as a much larger clone is one base away. This CDR3 is missing its conserved last phenylalanine or tryptophan, likely due to a read error. The rearrangement uses TRBV11-3 and TRBJ2-7; no reliable D call. With 1 base removed from V and 4 bases from J, the gap between germline ends came to 11 bases. Germline CDR1 SGHNT, CDR2 YENEEA. This CDR3 has 14 residues. The chain's CDR3 is CASSLGTPGYEQYS. The CDR3 DNA follows: TGTGCCAGCAGCTTAGGGACCCCCGGGTACGAGCAGTACTCC.

The chain has TRBV7-8 and TRBJ2-1; 8 bases are a match to TRBD2. The CDR3 covers 16 residues. J was trimmed by 1 base and V by 2 bases; bases with no gene match: 4. Germline assignment: CDR1 SGHVS and CDR2 FQNEAQ. The CDR3 region is CASSLTGGRSYNEQFF. CDR3 coding DNA: TGTGCCAGCAGCTTAACGGGCGGGAGGTCCTACAATGAGCAGTTCTTC.

In the case of this clonotype: This could be a read error, since a much larger clone is one nucleotide away. The chain joins TRBV9 to TRBJ1-4; D is unclear. CDR3 length: 11 residues. Germline loops: CDR1 SGDLS, CDR2 YYNGEE. The ends were cut back, 9 bases at V and 5 bases at J, with 8 bases in the middle. DNA of the CDR3: TGTGCCACCAAAACCAATGAAAAACTGTTTTTT. Its translation: CATKTNEKLFF. Together with reference TRBV9 and TRBJ1-4, the CDR3 gives the full variable domain: DSGVTQTPKHLITATGQRVTLRCSPRSGDLSVYWYQQSLDQGLQFLIQYYNGEERAKGNILERFSAQQFPDLHSELNLSSLELGDSALYFCATKTNEKLFFGSGTQLSVL.

On this clonotype: Since the CDR3 does not end with the conserved phenylalanine or tryptophan, this likely comes from a read error. The chain couples TRBV27 to TRBJ2-6; D remains ambiguous. This CDR3 region has 14 residues. The V end was cut by 0 bases, the J end by 2 bases, with 2 bases between. Germline V gives CDR1 MNHEY, CDR2 SMNVEV (reference sequence). CDR3 amino acids: CASSLSPGANVLTL. CDR3 DNA sequence: TGTGCCAGCAGTTTATCGCCTGGGGCCAACGTCCTGACTCTC.

As concerns this clonotype: A much larger clone lies a single base off, so this may be a read error. The chain has TRBV20-1 and TRBJ2-5; the match to TRBD1 covers 7 bases. The CDR3 sequence is 14 residues long. Germline values: CDR1 DFQATT, CDR2 SNEGSKA (reference sequence). V was pared by 6 bases and J by 3 bases, with 10 bases of the junction left unmatched. For the CDR3, the DNA is TGCAGTGCCCTAACCGGGACAGCGGAAGAGACCCAGTACTTC. Its translation: CSALTGTAEETQYF.

This clonotype showed up many times. V usage is TRBV12-3 or TRBV12-4 and J usage is TRBJ1-3, with D hard to call. There are 18 residues in the CDR3. With 4 bases removed from V and 0 bases from J, the gap between germline ends came to 19 bases. The CDR3 loop reads CASSSRQPTSSSGNTIYF. CDR3 in DNA: TGTGCCAGCAGTTCGAGGCAGCCCACCTCAAGCTCTGGAAACACCATATATTTT.

The chain uses TRBV19 and TRBJ1-5; no clear D gene. This CDR3 has 13 residues. From germline, CDR1 is LNHDA and CDR2 SQIVND (reference sequence). Trimming removed 0 bases at V and 6 bases at J, with 6 bases between. The CDR3 DNA reads as TGTGCCAGTAGTATAGATCAAGGTCAGCCCCAGCATTTT. Translated: CASSIDQGQPQHF. Supplemented by reference TRBV19 and TRBJ1-5, the full variable domain reads DGGITQSPKYLFRKEGQNVTLSCEQNLNHDAMYWYRQDPGQGLRLIYYSQIVNDFQKGDIAEGYSVSREKKESFPLTVTSAQKNPTAFYLCASSIDQGQPQHFGDGTRLSIL.

In regard to this clonotype: One base away lies a much larger clone, so this may be a sequencing read error. The V and J genes are TRBV5-4 and TRBJ2-1; a possible D gene is TRBD1 (8 bases). The CDR3 has 15 residues. Germline V gives CDR1 SGHNT, CDR2 YYREEE (reference sequence). The CDR3 loop reads CASSEKDREGNGQFF. DNA of the CDR3: TGTGCCAGCAGCGAGAAGGACAGGGAGGGCAATGGGCAGTTCTTC.

Comment on this clonotype: A junction end diverges from the germline sequence, so it may reflect a read error. The V call is TRBV7-6, the J call TRBJ2-5; D gene ambiguous. The J call may be in error: the DNA end matches TRBJ2-1 better. Germline CDR1 is SGHVS and CDR2 is FNYEAQ. The CDR3 spans 13 residues. The CDR3 spells CASSQVTRNEQFF. Written as DNA, the CDR3 is TGTGCTAGCAGCCAAGTTACCCGTAATGAGCAGTTCTTC.

The chain employs TRBV10-1 and TRBJ2-7, with 13 positions matching TRBD2. Losses at the gene ends were 6 bases for V and 1 base for J; bases not matched to a gene: 6. CDR1 is WNHNN, CDR2 SYGVQD, per germline (reference sequence). The CDR3 contains 16 residues. CDR3 sequence: CASSAKGLAGSYEQYF. CDR3 DNA: TGCGCCAGCAGCGCGAAGGGACTAGCGGGATCCTACGAGCAGTACTTC.

The V call is TRBV20-1, the J call TRBJ2-3; D possibly matches TRBD1 or TRBD2 (5 bases each). This CDR3 spans 14 amino acids. The V gene lost 3 bases and the J gene lost 2 bases, with 12 bases spanning the gap. Germline loops: CDR1 DFQATT, CDR2 SNEGSKA (reference sequence). CDR3 nucleotides: TGCAGTGCTAGGACCGCCGGGACCACAGATACGCAGTATTTT. Translation gives CSARTAGTTDTQYF.

The genes are TRBV7-9 and TRBJ1-1, with a tentative D call TRBD1 (6 bases). CDR1 and CDR2 (germline): SEHNR, FQNEAQ (reference sequence). The CDR3 is made up of 13 amino acids. V gave up 3 bases and J gave up 6 bases, with 11 bases separating them. CDR3 sequence: CASSLRGRSEAFF. The CDR3 nucleotides are TGTGCCAGCAGCTTGCGGGGGCGATCTGAAGCTTTCTTT.

This chain joins TRBV2 and TRBJ2-2; TRBD2 agrees at 7 bases. The CDR3 totals 16 residues. Germline CDR1 and CDR2: SNHLY and FYNNEI. Trimming took 7 bases from V and 6 from J; bases not matched to a gene: 14. The CDR3: CASKRGVNRNAGELFF. The CDR3 bases are TGTGCCAGCAAGCGGGGAGTCAATAGAAACGCCGGGGAGCTGTTTTTT.

This chain links TRBV3-2 with TRBJ1-6; the D call of TRBD1 is as the table states it, not checked on the DNA. TRBV3-2 is recorded as a pseudogene. The CDR3 length is 15 residues. In nucleotides, the CDR3 is TGTGCCAGCAGCCACACCGGGACAGGGGGCCTAACCCTCCACTTT. Protein product: CASSHTGTGGLTLHF.

The rearrangement uses TRBV10-3 and TRBJ2-7; no clear D. CDR1 ENHRY and CDR2 SYGVKD come from the germline V gene. V lost 3 bases and J lost 0, with 6 bases in between. The CDR3 contains 13 residues. The CDR3 sequence: CAISDTSSYEQYF. CDR3 sequence (DNA): TGTGCCATCAGTGACACGAGCTCCTACGAGCAGTACTTC.